The 20 T cell receptor beta chains below come from one sample, sequenced in a study of blood T cell repertoires in COVID-19. The method was immunoSEQ multiplex PCR; TCRdb's version includes in-frame clones alone and lacks a portion of them. Of 200,000 to 250,000 clones in the sample, around 89% were seen once. Material: peripheral blood. These receptors originate from a man between 25 and 39 years old with COVID-19, enrolled during active disease.

For the CDR3, the DNA is TGTGCCAGCACCAAAAAGGGACAGGCCTACCATAACTATGGCTACACCTTC. It encodes CASTKKGQAYHNYGYTF. The genes are TRBV7-9 and TRBJ1-2, with 8 bases matching TRBD1. This CDR3 has 17 residues. The germline V gene encodes CDR1 SEHNR and CDR2 FQNEAQ (reference sequence). Unmatched junction bases numbered 14, after V lost 7 bases and J lost 1 base.

V usage is TRBV25-1 and J usage is TRBJ1-2; no reliable D call. The V gene lost 0 bases and the J gene lost 7 bases, with 12 bases spanning the gap. The CDR3 contains 14 residues. Germline CDR1 and CDR2: MGHDK and SYGVNS. The CDR3 spells CASSEYILGSGYTF. The DNA of the CDR3 is TGTGCCAGCAGTGAATATATTCTTGGGAGTGGCTACACCTTC.

The chain employs TRBV5-6 and TRBJ2-3, with 11 positions matching TRBD1. The germline V gene has CDR1 SGHDT and CDR2 YYEEEE. The V segment lost 3 bases and the J segment 7 bases; nucleotides outside the gene matches: 10. CDR3 length: 16 amino acids. The CDR3 reads CASSSLGQGAVNTQYF. The DNA for the CDR3 is TGTGCCAGCAGCTCCCTTGGACAGGGGGCTGTGAATACGCAGTATTTT.

This sequence joins TRBV18 and TRBJ2-7; TRBD2 matches at 11 bases. Germline assignment: CDR1 KGHSH and CDR2 LQKENI. This CDR3 region has 14 residues. The J segment lost 5 bases and the V segment lost 6 bases, leaving 6 bases of the junction unmatched. The CDR3 protein is CASSLLTSGNEQYF. Here the CDR3 DNA reads TGTGCCAGCTCTCTTTTGACTAGCGGGAACGAGCAGTACTTC.

The V call is TRBV15, the J call TRBJ1-1; D gene uncertain. The length of the CDR3 is 12 residues. The germline CDR1 and CDR2 sequences are LNHNV and YYDKDF (reference sequence). V lost 11 bases and J lost 1, with 11 bases in between. The CDR3 nucleotides read TGTGCCGCCCAGGCAGAGAACACTGAAGCTTTCTTT. Translated: CAAQAENTEAFF. The full variable domain, with the rest looked up from reference TRBV15 and TRBJ1-1, is DAMVIQNPRYQVTQFGKPVTLSCSQTLNHNVMYWYQQKSSQAPKLLFHYYDKDFNNEADTPDNFQSRRPNTSFCFLDIRSPGLGDTAMYLCAAQAENTEAFFGQGTRLTVV.

The V gene is TRBV2, the J gene TRBJ1-3; D uncertain. V was trimmed by 10 bases and J by 4 bases, leaving 11 bases between them. CDR1 is SNHLY, CDR2 FYNNEI, per germline. The CDR3 is 12 amino acids. In DNA, the CDR3 is TGTGCCACGGGTCAGCTGGGAAACACCATATATTTT. This translates into CATGQLGNTIYF.

The V gene is TRBV6-5, the J gene TRBJ1-2, with 7 bases that match TRBD1. V gave up 0 bases and J gave up 3 bases; unmatched junction bases: 1. Germline-derived CDR1 and CDR2 are MNHEY and SVGAGI. This CDR3 has 14 residues. The CDR3 loop reads CASSYSGTDYGYTF. For the CDR3, the DNA is TGTGCCAGCAGTTACTCGGGGACAGACTATGGCTACACCTTC.

This clone was seen only a few times. The genes are TRBV12-3 or TRBV12-4 and TRBJ2-7; D is possibly TRBD1 (5 bases). The CDR3 loop spans 13 amino acids. The germline V and J ends were trimmed by 0 bases and 3 bases, with 6 bases remaining between them. The CDR3: CASSLATDYEQYF. Written as DNA, the CDR3 is TGTGCCAGCAGTTTAGCGACAGACTACGAGCAGTACTTC.

The chain is built from TRBV6-5 and TRBJ1-1, with D maybe TRBD1 (5 bases). Germline assignment: CDR1 MNHEY and CDR2 SVGAGI. V shed 4 bases and J shed 2 bases, with 17 bases lying between them. CDR3 length: 16 amino acids. Here the CDR3 reads CASSFYRFTSNTEAFF. CDR3 nucleotide sequence: TGTGCCAGCAGTTTTTACAGGTTCACCTCAAACACTGAAGCTTTCTTT.

J is TRBJ2-1 and V is TRBV7-8; 12 nucleotides line up with TRBD2. The V gene end was trimmed by 5 bases and the J gene end by 2 bases; junction bases not matched to a gene: 16. CDR1 is SGHVS and CDR2 is FQNEAQ in the germline V gene. This CDR3 has 20 residues. The CDR3 loop reads CASSRGSLGTSGSTYNEQFF. Here the CDR3 DNA reads TGTGCCAGCAGCCGAGGGTCTCTTGGGACTAGCGGGTCGACCTACAATGAGCAGTTCTTC.

The genes are TRBV11-2 and TRBJ2-2, with D perhaps TRBD2 (5 bases). The CDR3 has 16 amino acids. V shed 5 bases and J shed 2 bases, with 15 bases lying between them. Germline CDR1 is SGHAT and CDR2 is FQNNGV. The CDR3 nucleotides are TGTGCCAGCAGCGGTACCGAGGGCCCAAACACCGGGGAGCTGTTTTTT. It codes for CASSGTEGPNTGELFF. Complete variable domain (other parts from reference TRBV11-2 and TRBJ2-2): EAGVAQSPRYKIIEKRQSVAFWCNPISGHATLYWYQQILGQGPKLLIQFQNNGVVDDSQLPKDRFSAERLKGVDSTLKIQPAKLEDSAVYLCASSGTEGPNTGELFFGEGSRLTVL.

About this clone: The sample holds other DNA sequences that translate to the same CDR3. V usage is TRBV30 and J usage is TRBJ1-1; unclear D gene. V was pared by 0 bases and J by 4 bases, with 9 bases between. The CDR3 extends over 13 amino acids. CDR1 GTSNPN and CDR2 SVGIG come from the germline V gene (reference sequence). CDR3 coding DNA: TGTGCCTGGAGTGTCGGTGAGGGCACTGAAGCTTTCTTT. Protein: CAWSVGEGTEAFF.

This clone was found a few times. The genes are TRBV7-9 and TRBJ2-2, with 11 bases aligning to TRBD1. CDR3 length: 16 amino acids. Trimming at V came to 4 bases and at J to 6 bases, leaving 7 bases not matched to a gene. Looked up from germline, CDR1 is SEHNR and CDR2 is FQNEAQ (reference sequence). CDR3 DNA sequence: TGTGCCAGCAGCTGGTACGGGACAGGGGGACCCGGGGAGCTGTTTTTT. Amino acids: CASSWYGTGGPGELFF.

This clone was picked up one time. The V call is TRBV11-2, the J call TRBJ2-7; D is possibly TRBD1 (5 bases). Per the germline V gene, CDR1 is SGHAT and CDR2 is FQNNGV. The CDR3 extends over 13 amino acids. V shed 4 bases and J shed 9 bases, with 16 bases lying between them. The CDR3 loop is CASSSQELERQYF. For the CDR3, the DNA is TGTGCCAGCAGCTCACAGGAGCTCGAGCGGCAGTACTTC.

The genes are TRBV5-1 and TRBJ1-1, with 10 bases fitting TRBD1. V gave up 3 bases and J gave up 4 bases; unmatched junction bases: 6. The CDR3 contains 15 residues. The germline V gene has CDR1 SGHRS and CDR2 YFSETQ. The CDR3 nucleotides read TGCGCCAGCAGCTCCCGGACAGGGGGTGGCACTGAAGCTTTCTTT. Translating gives CASSSRTGGGTEAFF.

V and J are TRBV4-1 and TRBJ1-2; D is unclear. The CDR3 loop spans 14 amino acids. CDR1 and CDR2 from the germline V gene are MGHRA and YSYEKL. Trimming removed 0 bases at V and 3 bases at J, with 8 bases between. This CDR3 reads CASSQEDGDYGYTF. In DNA form, the CDR3 reads TGCGCCAGCAGCCAAGAAGACGGAGACTATGGCTACACCTTC.

V and J are TRBV18 and TRBJ2-1; 8 bases map to TRBD2. This CDR3 region has 16 residues. The germline gives CDR1 KGHSH, CDR2 LQKENI. The J segment lost 2 bases and the V segment lost 3 bases, leaving 6 bases of the junction unmatched. The CDR3 sequence: CASSPVTSGAYNEQFF. The CDR3 DNA reads as TGTGCCAGCTCACCGGTCACTAGCGGTGCCTACAATGAGCAGTTCTTC.

J is TRBJ1-1 and V is TRBV28; weak D call: TRBD1 (6 bases). V lost 7 bases and J lost 2, with 11 bases in between. Per the germline V gene, CDR1 is MDHEN and CDR2 is SYDVKM. The CDR3 extends over 13 amino acids. CDR3 in DNA: TGTGCCAGCACCAGGACAGTTAACACTGAAGCTTTCTTT. This gives the protein CASTRTVNTEAFF.

The V and J genes are TRBV9 and TRBJ1-3; a weak D match, TRBD1 (5 bases). The CDR3 length is 13 residues. Germline values: CDR1 SGDLS, CDR2 YYNGEE. V was shortened by 5 bases and J by 7 bases, with 13 bases between the two germline ends. The DNA of the CDR3 is TGTGCCAGCAGTGGGACTTCGAGGAACACCATATATTTT. Translation: CASSGTSRNTIYF. The entire variable domain, with the rest obtained from reference TRBV9 and TRBJ1-3, is as follows: DSGVTQTPKHLITATGQRVTLRCSPRSGDLSVYWYQQSLDQGLQFLIQYYNGEERAKGNILERFSAQQFPDLHSELNLSSLELGDSALYFCASSGTSRNTIYFGEGSWLTVV.

The chain recombines TRBV14 with TRBJ1-6; 7 nucleotides match TRBD1. Trimming took 0 bases from V and 8 from J; bases not matched to a gene: 7. Germline V gene lookup returns CDR1 SGHDN and CDR2 FVKESK. The CDR3 covers 16 residues. The DNA of the CDR3 is TGTGCCAGCAGCCAAGATCTCGGGACAGTTTATTCACCCCTCCACTTT. It codes for CASSQDLGTVYSPLHF.